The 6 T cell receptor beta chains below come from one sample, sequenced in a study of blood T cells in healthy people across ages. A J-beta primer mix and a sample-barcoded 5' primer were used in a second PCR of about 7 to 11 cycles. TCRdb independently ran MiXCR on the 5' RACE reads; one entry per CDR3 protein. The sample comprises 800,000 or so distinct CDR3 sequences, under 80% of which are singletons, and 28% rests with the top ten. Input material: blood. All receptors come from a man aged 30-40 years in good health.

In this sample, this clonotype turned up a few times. The CDR3 here is CSAESSGRTDTQYF. The CDR3, as DNA: TGCAGTGCTGAATCTAGCGGCCGCACAGATACGCAGTATTTT. This rearrangement joins TRBV20-1 to TRBJ2-3; the match to TRBD2 covers 7 bases. CDR3 length: 14 amino acids. The trim removed 5 bases at V and 1 base at J, leaving 6 bases unmatched. CDR1 is DFQATT, CDR2 SNEGSKA, per germline (reference sequence).

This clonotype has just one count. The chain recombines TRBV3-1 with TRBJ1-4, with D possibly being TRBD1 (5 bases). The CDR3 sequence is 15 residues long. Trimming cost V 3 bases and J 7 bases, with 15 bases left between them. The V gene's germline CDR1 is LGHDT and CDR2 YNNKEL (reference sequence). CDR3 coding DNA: TGTGCCAGCAGCCATGTCCGGGACGGGGGTGAAAAACTGTTTTTT. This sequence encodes CASSHVRDGGEKLFF.

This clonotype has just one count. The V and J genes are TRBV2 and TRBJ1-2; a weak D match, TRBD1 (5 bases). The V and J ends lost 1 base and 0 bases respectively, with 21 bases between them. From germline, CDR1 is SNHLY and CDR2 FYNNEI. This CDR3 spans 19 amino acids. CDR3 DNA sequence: TGTGCCAGCAGTGAAGGCGGAGGGTACAGGCCCCTCACTAACTATGGCTACACCTTC. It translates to CASSEGGGYRPLTNYGYTF. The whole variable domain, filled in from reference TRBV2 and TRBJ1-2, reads EPEVTQTPSHQVTQMGQEVILRCVPISNHLYFYWYRQILGQKVEFLVSFYNNEISEKSEIFDDQFSVERPDGSNFTLKIRSTKLEDSAMYFCASSEGGGYRPLTNYGYTFGSGTRLTVV.

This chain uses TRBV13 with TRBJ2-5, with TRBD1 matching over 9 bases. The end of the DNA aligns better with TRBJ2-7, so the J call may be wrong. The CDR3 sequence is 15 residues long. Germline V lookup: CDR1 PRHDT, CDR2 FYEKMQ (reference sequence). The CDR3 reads CASSRTGGGSYEQYF. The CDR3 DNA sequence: TGTGCCAGCAGCCGAACAGGGGGCGGGTCCTACGAGCAGTACTTC.

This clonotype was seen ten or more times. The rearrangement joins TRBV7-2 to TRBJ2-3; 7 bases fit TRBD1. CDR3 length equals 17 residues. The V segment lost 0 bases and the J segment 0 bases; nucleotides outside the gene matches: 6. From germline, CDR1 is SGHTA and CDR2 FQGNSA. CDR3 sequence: CASSLAQGVSSTDTQYF. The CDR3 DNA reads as TGTGCCAGCAGCTTAGCTCAGGGGGTTTCTAGCACAGATACGCAGTATTTT.

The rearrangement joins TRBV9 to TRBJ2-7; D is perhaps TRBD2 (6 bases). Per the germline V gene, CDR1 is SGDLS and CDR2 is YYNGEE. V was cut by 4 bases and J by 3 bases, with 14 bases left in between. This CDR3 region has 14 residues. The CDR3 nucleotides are TGTGCCAGCAGCATAAGTAGCGGAAGCTACGAGCAGTACTTC. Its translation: CASSISSGSYEQYF. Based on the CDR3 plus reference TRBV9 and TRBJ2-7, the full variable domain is DSGVTQTPKHLITATGQRVTLRCSPRSGDLSVYWYQQSLDQGLQFLIQYYNGEERAKGNILERFSAQQFPDLHSELNLSSLELGDSALYFCASSISSGSYEQYFGPGTRLTVT.